The T cell receptor beta chain described here comes from a study of CD8 T cells in Susac syndrome (dated by TCRdb to about 2019). Regarding the study in general: The study used repertoire sequencing to test whether antigen drove CD8+ T cell activation and differentiation in Susac syndrome. The study compared CD8+ T cell repertoire clonality among over 9 healthy donors, approximately 14 Susac syndrome patients and approximately 16 multiple sclerosis patients.

Peripheral blood CD8+ and CD4+ T cells from healthy donors, Susac syndrome patients and multiple sclerosis patients were profiled by high-throughput TCR beta sequencing. Healthy donors were age- and sex-matched controls. Bulk CD8+ and CD4+ T cells were purified by magnetic negative isolation, whereas CD8+ TEMRA cells were enriched by FACS. Blood was drawn into EDTA tubes, processed within 24 hours, and PBMCs were isolated by density gradient centrifugation. PBMCs intended for TCR sequencing were cryopreserved in liquid nitrogen and were subsequently thawed in a 37 degrees C water bath. A purity of at least 90% was achieved for sorted or isolated CD4+, CD8+ and CD8+ TEMRA cells. Overall results and qualifications from the work: The TCR sequencing and HLA analysis was acknowledged to have included a relatively small number of individuals.

As to this clonotype: It has no known antigen specificity. No qualities accompany the bases; no much larger clone lies one base away.

RNA was extracted using the RNeasy kit, and about 0.45 to 1 microgram was reverse transcribed with random hexamers. TCR beta CDR3 regions were amplified with the immunoSEQ multiplex PCR assay covering 54 Vbeta and 13 Jbeta segments. To correct PCR amplification bias, a synthetic template baseline was used for both primer optimization and computational correction. The study's processing was this. Only productive sequences were kept, with reads annotated to V, D and J genes according to IMGT and analyzed in immunoSEQ Analyzer. Clonality was calculated as one minus the Shannon entropy normalized by log2 of the number of productive unique sequences. For each patient and control, public and private clones were evaluated within the 100 most prevalent clones. Susac-specific clones were defined as absent from healthy and MS cohorts, about 1,100 published viral clones and other ImmuneACCESS disease sequences. Using fastp at Q25 and MiXCR, TCRdb reprocessed the public reads and kept productive beta chains. Rows with a matching CDR3 protein are joined into one entry that keeps the most common DNA and genes. TCRdb, not the original authors, processed these V and J calls. Present in this sample are around 45,000 distinct CDR3 sequences, 80% to 95% of which were seen just once. The ten largest clones represent roughly 0.58% of the sample.

CDR1 and CDR2 are read off the germline V gene as SGHDT and YYEEEE. Trimmed from V: 7 bases; trimmed from J: 4 bases; junction bases lacking a gene match: 14. Including the terminal cysteine and phenylalanine, the CDR3 comprises 16 residues. The sequence is cut down to CDR3 DNA, 48 bases in frame from base 1. The sample comprised CD8+ T cells from PBMCs. This receptor was obtained from a human donor in good health. The sequence is built from TRBV5-6 and TRBJ2-1; the central 7 bases match TRBD2. CDR3 protein: CASYILAVGPYNEQFF. The DNA sequence is as follows: TGTGCCAGCTATATCCTAGCGGTCGGACCGTACAATGAGCAGTTCTTC.